This T cell receptor beta chain was captured in a study of CD8+ T cells in alopecia areata. cDNA prepared by RNA extraction and subsequent reverse transcription served as the template for sequencing. Some clones are missing from TCRdb's copy, which holds only in-frame ones; the method was immunoSEQ multiplex PCR. The repertoire includes more than 90,000 clones, about three fifths of them detected once, and 10% to 15% sits in the top ten. The CDR3 has 14 amino acids. V lost 1 base to trimming and J lost 3 bases, with 7 bases between them. Per germline, CDR1 SGHVS and CDR2 FQNEAQ. Treatment of the sample: oral pan-JAK inhibitor, 5-10 mg twice daily. This clone was seen a single time. Its antigen is not identified. Notes on the study in general: In scalp and blood, many expanded lesional clones persisted during tofacitinib. Researchers reported that TCR sharing among patients proved less clear than in mice, possibly HLA-linked.

This chain uses TRBV7-8 with TRBJ2-1; D possibly corresponds to TRBD2 (5 bases). Sequenced here: CD8+ T cells sorted from blood, sampled at week 24, from a patient treated with tofacitinib. This TCR was recovered from a human donor with alopecia areata. The CDR3, as DNA: TGTGCCAGCAGCTTAGTGGACTTCTACAATGAGCAGTTCTTC. It yields the protein CASSLVDFYNEQFF.